This TCR beta chain originates from a study of CD8+ T cells in alopecia areata. Germline-derived CDR1 and CDR2 are SGHTA and FQGNSA. This CDR3 has 16 amino acids. With 1 base removed from V and 2 bases from J, the gap between germline ends came to 14 bases. The sequencing template was cDNA reverse transcribed from extracted RNA. Clones were read by immunoSEQ multiplex PCR, and TCRdb kept only the in-frame ones, dropping some. Here the sample spans 150,000 or so clones, roughly 48% being singletons. This clone was seen more than once but under ten times. Sorting of PBMCs yielded the CD4+ and CD8+ T cells.

The sequence was obtained from a human donor with alopecia areata. Sequencing was carried out using CD4+ T cells sorted from blood. The chain joins TRBV7-2 to TRBJ2-5, with D unresolved. DNA of the CDR3: TGTGCCAGCAGCTTAGAGATCCGCAGGCGACAAGAGACCCAGTACTTC. It translates to CASSLEIRRRQETQYF.